This TCR beta chain was sequenced for a study of tumor-infiltrating lymphocytes in primary liver carcinoma. This clonotype was seen a few times. V lost 6 bases, J lost 2 bases, and 10 bases lay in between. This CDR3 region has 13 residues. They got blood RNA out of unsorted whole blood and also pulled out germline DNA. Total RNA amounting to 500 ng was the source from which TCR beta cDNA was made with a constant-region primer. Slightly modified ARM-PCR with three nested multiplex PCR rounds yielded TCR beta libraries. The opening two PCR rounds, 10 cycles each, paired TRBV1-TRBV30 forward primers with a C-beta reverse primer. Each CDR3 protein is one row after TCRdb ran MiXCR on the multiplex PCR reads. This table has 320,000 or so distinct CDR3 sequences, around three fifths appearing once.

The receptor was derived from a man aged 35-49 years with primary liver carcinoma and hepatitis B virus infection. The genes are TRBV12-3 or TRBV12-4 and TRBJ2-5, with D possibly TRBD2 on 5 matching bases. The specimen was peripheral blood. The CDR3 here is CASSGRRQETQYF. The CDR3, as DNA: TGTGCCAGCAGCGGACGGAGGCAAGAGACCCAGTACTTC.